This T cell receptor (beta chain) derives from a study of blood T cells in healthy people across ages (dated by TCRdb to 2014 to 2015). In the study overall: Template switching captured roughly one uniquely barcoded TCR beta cDNA molecule per two T cells in model experiments. Age-related changes in TCR beta repertoire diversity were measured in the study by deep sequencing normalized with unique cDNA molecular identifiers. Four age groups were formed from the donors: young (average about 16 years), middle-aged (around 40), aged (62) and long-lived (82). To avoid experimental bias, donors of different ages were distributed randomly across sequencing lanes. Using the same blood draw, the study looked at two additional independent replicas of 1 million unique cDNA reads for two donors, one aged 18 to 30 and the other aged 80 or older.

Systemically healthy Caucasian individuals from Russia, some 36 in total and aged about 6 to 90 years, were included as donors. Around 10 milliliters of peripheral blood were drawn from each donor into EDTA-treated Vacutainer tubes. Ficoll-Paque density-gradient centrifugation was used to isolate PBMCs, with at least 6 million obtained per sample. Total RNA was extracted from PBMCs with Trizol reagent, with at least 5 micrograms obtained per sample. For every donor, flow cytometry on a PBMC aliquot measured the percentage of naive CD45RAhigh/CD27high T cells. CDR1 is given as SGHAT and CDR2 as FQNNGV, both from the germline V gene. Measured from the cysteine to the phenylalanine, the CDR3 is 16 residues long. The read is trimmed to its CDR3 DNA, 48 bases read in frame from base 1. V and J are truncated by 5 bases and 8 bases respectively, leaving an intervening sequence of 22 bases. As regards this clonotype: Its antigen target is currently unknown. The sample holds no much larger clone one base away, and base qualities are not on file.

Beyond this particular receptor, the publication reports: The CMV infection status of donors was not known, potentially confounding age-related changes in expanded clonotypes. Conclusive comparison of naive and antigen-experienced compartments was prevented by the profiling of bulk unsorted PBMCs. Observed TCR beta diversity per million T cells fell roughly linearly with age, and a significant reduction was already apparent by age around 40. The percentage of naive T cells measured by flow cytometry correlated strongly with observed TCR beta diversity. Compared with the aged group, the long-lived group had more naive CD4+ T cells, fewer expanded clones and increased TCR diversity, a pattern suggesting age selection. Total diversity estimates from one million sequenced T cells were considered lower bounds and underestimates.

The protocol used for the library was 5' RACE. Sequencing took place on an Illumina HiSeq 2500. The second PCR ran for about 7 to 11 cycles and used a J-beta primer mix along with a sample-barcoded 5' primer. Each TCR beta cDNA molecule received a unique molecular identifier from a template-switch 5' adaptor carrying 12 random nucleotides. At least 2.5 million CDR3-containing paired-end reads were obtained from each sample. The Mint cDNA synthesis kit, primed by a TRBC-specific oligonucleotide, was used to synthesize first-strand cDNA from all RNA. After uracil-DNA glycosylase treatment, a first 18-cycle PCR used universal primers M1SS and BC2_uni_R on all cDNA. The paper's processing steps were these. For normalization, 1 million high-quality reads were randomly selected from each sample, with every read carrying a distinct molecular identifier. Instead of being binned into consensus sequences, reads with shared molecular identifiers were discarded. MiTCR, with a Q25 quality threshold and the strictest error-elimination algorithm, was used for CDR3 identification, clonotype clustering and error correction. A nonparametric unseen species model with Euler transformation was used to estimate a lower bound on total TCR beta diversity. TCRdb reanalyzed the raw reads on its own, using fastp at Q25 for trimming and MiXCR for clone calling, and kept in-frame beta chains. Each record represents a unique CDR3 protein, reported with the most common genes and DNA among its rows. These V and J calls originate from TCRdb's pipeline instead of the authors' own analysis. The table for this sample lists hundreds of thousands of distinct CDR3 sequences; roughly 60% of them were counted only once. Approximately 21% of the sample lies in the top ten.

The sequence links TRBV11-2 to TRBJ1-3; TRBD1 is perhaps the D gene, given 6 matching bases. This sequence was found in a man younger than 40 in good health. Sequencing input: blood. The DNA sequence reads TGTGCCAGCAGCCCTAGGACAGCCGCTGGAGTGGACACCATATATTTT. This gives the protein CASSPRTAAGVDTIYF.